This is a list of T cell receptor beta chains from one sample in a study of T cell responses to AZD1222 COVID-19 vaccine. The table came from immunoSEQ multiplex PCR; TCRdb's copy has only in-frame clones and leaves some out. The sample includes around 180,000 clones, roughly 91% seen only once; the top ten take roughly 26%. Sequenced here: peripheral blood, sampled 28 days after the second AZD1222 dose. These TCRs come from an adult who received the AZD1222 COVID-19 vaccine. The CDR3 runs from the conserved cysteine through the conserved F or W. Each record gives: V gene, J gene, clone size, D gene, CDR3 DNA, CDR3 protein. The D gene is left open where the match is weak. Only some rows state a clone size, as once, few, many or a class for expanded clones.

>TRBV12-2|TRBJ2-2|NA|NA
TGTGCAAGTCGCTTAGATACTCGAGGGGCGGGCACCGGGGAGCTGTTTTTT
CASRLDTRGAGTGELFF
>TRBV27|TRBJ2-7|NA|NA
TGTGCCAGCAGTTTGGGCGGACTATTTCCTTACGAGCAGTACTTC
CASSLGGLFPYEQYF
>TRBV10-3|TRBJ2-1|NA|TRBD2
TGTGCCATCAAACCGGGACTAGCGGGGGCCACCTCCTACAATGAGCAGTTCTTC
CAIKPGLAGATSYNEQFF
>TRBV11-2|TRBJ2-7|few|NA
TGTGCCAGCAGCTTATTCTCCCTATCCCCCTACGAGCAGTACTTC
CASSLFSLSPYEQYF
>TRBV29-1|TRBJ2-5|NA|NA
TGCAGCGGTCTAAAGGAGACCCAGTACTTC
CSGLKETQYF
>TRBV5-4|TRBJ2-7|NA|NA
TGTGCCAGCAGTTCCCCACCGACTAGTTCCTACGAGCAGTACTTC
CASSSPPTSSYEQYF
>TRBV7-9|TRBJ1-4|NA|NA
TGTGCCAGCAGCTCCGGTGAGCAGGGGCACGAAAAACTGTTTTTT
CASSSGEQGHEKLFF
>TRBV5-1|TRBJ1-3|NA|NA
TGCGCCAGCAGCTTGATGGAGGGTGGATACGGAAACACCATATATTTT
CASSLMEGGYGNTIYF
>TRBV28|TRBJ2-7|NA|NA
TGTGCCAGCGGTGCGACAGATTCCTACGAGCAGTACTTC
CASGATDSYEQYF
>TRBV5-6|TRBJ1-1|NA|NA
TGTGCCAGCAGCCGGGTTGGGGCTGAAGCTTTCTTT
CASSRVGAEAFF
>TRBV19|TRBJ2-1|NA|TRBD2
TGTGCCAGTAGTTCCTGGACTAGCGGGAACTACAATGAGCAGTTCTTC
CASSSWTSGNYNEQFF
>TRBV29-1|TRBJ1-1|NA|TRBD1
TGCAGCGTTGAAGGACCACGACAGGGACTGAACACTGAAGCTTTCTTT
CSVEGPRQGLNTEAFF
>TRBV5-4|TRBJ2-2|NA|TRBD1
TGTGCCAGCAGCCCCGGGACAGGGATCGCCACCGGGGAGCTGTTTTTT
CASSPGTGIATGELFF
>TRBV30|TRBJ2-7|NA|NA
TGTGCCTGGAGTCCGCAGGGGCCAGCCGACGAGCAGTACTTC
CAWSPQGPADEQYF
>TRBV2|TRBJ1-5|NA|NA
TGTGCCAGCAGTGAAAGGGGCTTTGGTAATCAGCCCCAGCATTTT
CASSERGFGNQPQHF
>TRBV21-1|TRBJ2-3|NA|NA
TGTGCCAGCAGCTTTCGGGACAGTGTAGATACGCAGTATTTT
CASSFRDSVDTQYF
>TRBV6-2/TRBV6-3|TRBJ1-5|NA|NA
TGTGCCAGCAGTTACCCCACAGGGCTTAAGCCCCAGCATTTT
CASSYPTGLKPQHF
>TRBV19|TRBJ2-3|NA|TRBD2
TGTGCCAGTAGTAAGGGGCGGGAGGAAACAGATACGCAGTATTTT
CASSKGREETDTQYF
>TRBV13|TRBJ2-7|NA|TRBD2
TGTGCCAGCAGCTCACGAACCGGGACTAGCGGGAGCCCGGCCTACGAGCAGTACTTC
CASSSRTGTSGSPAYEQYF
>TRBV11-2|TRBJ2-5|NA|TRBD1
TGTGCCAGCAGCTCCCAGGGGGCGAAGACCCAGTACTTC
CASSSQGAKTQYF
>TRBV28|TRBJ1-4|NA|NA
TGTGCCAGCAGGGATCAGGCTAATGAAAAACTGTTTTTT
CASRDQANEKLFF
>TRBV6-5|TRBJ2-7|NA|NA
TGTGCCAGCAGTTACGAGGTGGGATTACGACAACGCGGGCAGTACTTC
CASSYEVGLRQRGQYF
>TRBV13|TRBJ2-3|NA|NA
TGTGCCAGCAGCGCGGGGACCGCGCAGCCTAATACGCAGTATTTT
CASSAGTAQPNTQYF
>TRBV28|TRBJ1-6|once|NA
TGTGCCAGCAGTTTTTTGGAACGACTAAATTCACCCCTCCACTTT
CASSFLERLNSPLHF
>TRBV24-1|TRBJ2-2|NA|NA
TGTGCCACCAGTGTCCAGGGGGGGAACACCGGGGAGCTGTTTTTT
CATSVQGGNTGELFF
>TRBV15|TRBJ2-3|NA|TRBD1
TGTGCCACCAGCATAACAGGGGGCACTCATACGCAGTATTTT
CATSITGGTHTQYF
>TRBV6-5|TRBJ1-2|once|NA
TGTGCCAGCAGGCAGGGCTATGGCTACACCTTC
CASRQGYGYTF
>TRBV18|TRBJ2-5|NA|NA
TGTGCCAGCTCACCCCGCAGCCAAGAGACCCAGTACTTC
CASSPRSQETQYF
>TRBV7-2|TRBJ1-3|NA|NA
TGTGCCAGCAGCCCACCTGACCGCAGCTCTGGAAACACCATATATTTT
CASSPPDRSSGNTIYF
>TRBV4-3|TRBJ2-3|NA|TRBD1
TGCGCCAGCAGCCCGGGACAGTTAGATACGCAGTATTTT
CASSPGQLDTQYF
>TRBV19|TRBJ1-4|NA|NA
TGTGCCAGTAGTATAGGACAGTATAATGAAAAACTGTTTTTT
CASSIGQYNEKLFF
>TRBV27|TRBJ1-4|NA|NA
TGTGCCAGCAGTTCAGGGAGGAATGAAAAACTGTTTTTT
CASSSGRNEKLFF
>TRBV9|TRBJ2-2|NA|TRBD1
TGTGCCAGCAGCGTAGTGGGACAGGGAGTCGCCGGGGAGCTGTTTTTT
CASSVVGQGVAGELFF